This is a list of T cell receptor beta chains from one sample in a study of tumor-infiltrating lymphocytes in localized non-small cell lung cancer. Clones were sequenced by immunoSEQ multiplex PCR, and TCRdb holds only the in-frame ones, with some missing. The profile shows tens of thousands of clones, around 70% of them singletons. The sequenced material came from lung tumor tissue. The receptors shown here come from a human donor with non-small cell lung cancer. The CDR3 runs from the conserved cysteine through the conserved F or W. The D gene is left open where the match is weak. Where a row states a size, it is once, few, many or the class of an expanded clone; other rows omit it.

>13|TRBJ2-5|once|TRBV5-8|NA
CASSLNAGETQYF
TGTGCCAGCAGCCTTAACGCGGGAGAGACCCAGTACTTC
>12|TRBJ2-7|NA|TRBV29-1|TRBD2
CSIRLAGLEQYF
TGCAGCATTCGACTAGCGGGATTGGAGCAGTACTTC
>14|TRBJ2-1|NA|TRBV29-1|TRBD2
CSVEAGRAYNEQFF
TGCAGCGTCGAGGCCGGGAGGGCCTACAATGAGCAGTTCTTC
>14|TRBJ2-5|NA|TRBV9|TRBD1
CASSVGRGRETQYF
TGTGCCAGCAGCGTAGGTAGGGGGCGGGAGACCCAGTACTTC
>18|TRBJ2-6|NA|TRBV4-1|TRBD1
CASSQGDRVGAGANVLTF
TGCGCCAGCAGCCAAGGGGACAGGGTTGGAGCTGGGGCCAACGTCCTGACTTTC
>15|TRBJ2-2|medium-sized|TRBV29-1|NA
CSVSVSGEVTGELFF
TGCAGCGTATCAGTCTCAGGGGAAGTAACCGGGGAGCTGTTTTTT
>13|TRBJ2-7|NA|TRBV7-9|NA
CASSRETNYEQYF
TGTGCCAGCAGCCGCGAGACTAACTACGAGCAGTACTTC
>15|TRBJ2-5|few|TRBV9|NA
CASSVGVLVKETQYF
TGTGCCAGCAGCGTAGGGGTTTTGGTAAAAGAGACCCAGTACTTC
>13|TRBJ2-7|once|TRBV7-2|NA
CASNPGGGVEQYF
TGTGCCAGCAACCCAGGGGGGGGTGTGGAGCAGTACTTC
>12|TRBJ2-1|few|TRBV11-1|NA
CASSITVNEQFF
TGTGCCAGCAGCATTACTGTTAATGAGCAGTTCTTC
>15|TRBJ2-1|NA|TRBV6-1|TRBD2
CASGPLAGSYNEQFF
TGTGCCAGCGGGCCGCTAGCGGGAAGTTACAATGAGCAGTTCTTC
>14|TRBJ1-1|NA|TRBV5-1|NA
CASSLDWGNTEAFF
TGCGCCAGCAGCTTGGATTGGGGGAACACTGAAGCTTTCTTT
>13|TRBJ2-4|NA|TRBV28|TRBD2
CASSLGLANIQYF
TGTGCCAGCAGTCTGGGACTAGCGAACATTCAGTACTTC
>14|TRBJ2-7|NA|TRBV28|TRBD1
CASSLGTVKYEQYF
TGTGCCAGCAGTTTAGGGACAGTAAAATACGAGCAGTACTTC
>13|TRBJ2-1|NA|TRBV13|NA
CASSSRDYNEQFF
TGTGCCAGCAGCTCACGGGACTACAATGAGCAGTTCTTC
>14|TRBJ1-1|NA|TRBV29-1|NA
CSVELAGVNTEAFF
TGCAGCGTTGAATTGGCGGGAGTGAACACTGAAGCTTTCTTT
>14|TRBJ2-1|NA|TRBV6-6|NA
CATKSRMAYNEQFF
TGTGCCACTAAGTCAAGGATGGCCTACAATGAGCAGTTCTTC
>15|TRBJ1-2|NA|TRBV4-3|NA
CASSQELQGSYGYTF
TGCGCCAGCAGCCAAGAGCTTCAGGGGAGCTATGGCTACACCTTC
>13|TRBJ1-6|NA|TRBV18|TRBD1
CASSPDRNSPLHF
TGTGCCAGCTCGCCGGACAGGAATTCACCCCTCCACTTT
>13|TRBJ1-1|NA|TRBV7-2|NA
CASSRQGYTEAFF
TGTGCCAGCAGTCGTCAGGGTTACACTGAAGCTTTCTTT
>15|TRBJ1-2|NA|TRBV30|NA
CAWSPRGAATYGYTF
TGTGCCTGGAGTCCACGGGGGGCTGCCACTTATGGCTACACCTTC
>15|TRBJ2-7|NA|TRBV27|TRBD2
CASSLMLAGGYEQYF
TGTGCCAGCAGTTTAATGTTAGCGGGAGGCTACGAGCAGTACTTC
>14|TRBJ1-1|NA|TRBV19|TRBD1
CASSKGGPRTEAFF
TGTGCCAGTAGCAAAGGGGGCCCCCGCACTGAAGCTTTCTTT
>12|TRBJ2-7|few|TRBV27|NA
CASSRGSREQYF
TGTGCCAGCAGTAGGGGTTCTCGAGAGCAGTACTTC
>19|TRBJ2-1|NA|TRBV30|TRBD2
CAWGGFQGLATSSINEQFF
TGTGCCTGGGGGGGGTTCCAGGGACTAGCGACGAGTTCGATCAATGAGCAGTTCTTC
>13|TRBJ2-5|NA|TRBV15|TRBD1
CAIGTGGQETQYF
TGTGCCATCGGGACAGGGGGTCAAGAGACCCAGTACTTC
>13|TRBJ2-7|NA|TRBV7-9|NA
CASSLDSAYEQYF
TGTGCCAGCAGCTTAGACTCCGCATACGAGCAGTACTTC
>15|TRBJ2-2|NA|TRBV5-1|TRBD2
CASSLVSGDTGELFF
TGCGCCAGCAGCTTGGTTAGCGGGGACACCGGGGAGCTGTTTTTT
>16|TRBJ2-3|NA|TRBV7-9|TRBD2
CASRSLAGRLTDTQYF
TGTGCCAGCAGGTCTCTAGCGGGTCGGCTCACAGATACGCAGTATTTT
>15|TRBJ1-2|NA|TRBV23-1|TRBD1
CASSQGTGDHYGYTF
TGCGCCAGCAGTCAGGGGACAGGGGACCACTATGGCTACACCTTC
>15|TRBJ2-1|medium-sized|TRBV7-3|TRBD2
CASSTGLAGGVEQFF
TGTGCCAGCAGCACGGGACTAGCGGGAGGCGTTGAGCAGTTCTTC
>10|TRBJ1-4|NA|TRBV11-3|NA
CASSLIPLFF
TGTGCCAGCAGCTTAATCCCACTGTTTTTT
>16|TRBJ2-2|NA|TRBV7-8|TRBD2
CASSFSGRGNTGELFF
TGTGCCAGCAGCTTTAGCGGGAGGGGTAACACCGGGGAGCTGTTTTTT
>15|TRBJ2-1|NA|TRBV18|NA
CASSPLAGTNNEQFF
TGTGCCAGCTCACCACTTGCAGGGACCAACAATGAGCAGTTCTTC
>11|TRBJ2-3|NA|TRBV7-9|NA
CASSLRNTQYF
TGTGCCAGCAGCTTGCGAAATACGCAGTATTTT
>15|TRBJ1-1|NA|TRBV5-1|NA
CASSSGLGPNTEAFF
TGCGCCAGCAGCTCTGGGCTGGGGCCGAACACTGAAGCTTTCTTT
>14|TRBJ2-7|NA|TRBV11-2|NA
CASSYQPGHHEQYF
TGTGCCAGCAGCTATCAGCCGGGACACCACGAGCAGTACTTC
>16|TRBJ1-6|few|TRBV7-2|TRBD1
CASSLALTGAGSPLHF
TGTGCCAGCAGCTTAGCCTTAACAGGGGCTGGGTCACCCCTCCACTTT
>16|TRBJ2-1|few|TRBV5-1|NA
CASSPSGGARVDEQFF
TGCGCCAGCAGCCCCTCGGGGGGCGCAAGGGTCGATGAGCAGTTCTTC
>15|TRBJ2-7|NA|TRBV7-9|TRBD1
CASSSDRGNVYEQYF
TGTGCCAGCAGTTCGGACAGGGGAAACGTCTACGAGCAGTACTTC
>14|TRBJ2-3|NA|TRBV5-4|NA
CASSLAVGTDTQYF
TGTGCCAGCAGCTTGGCGGTGGGCACAGATACGCAGTATTTT
>12|TRBJ1-1|NA|TRBV5-1|NA
CASSRGNTEAFF
TGCGCCAGCAGTCGGGGGAACACTGAAGCTTTCTTT
>14|TRBJ2-1|NA|TRBV7-2|TRBD1
CASSSWTGENEQFF
TGTGCCAGCAGCAGTTGGACAGGGGAAAATGAGCAGTTCTTC
>16|TRBJ1-4|NA|TRBV5-8|TRBD1
CASSSTPGQLNEKLFF
TGCGCCAGCAGCTCAACCCCGGGACAGCTAAATGAAAAACTGTTTTTT
>12|TRBJ2-5|NA|TRBV30|NA
CAVGAGVQTQYF
TGTGCTGTAGGGGCAGGGGTACAGACCCAGTACTTC
>15|TRBJ1-1|few|TRBV18|TRBD1
CASSQSGQGETEAFF
TGTGCCAGCTCGCAGTCCGGACAGGGAGAGACCGAAGCTTTCTTT
>13|TRBJ1-6|NA|TRBV9|NA
CASSVGSDSPLHF
TGTGCCAGCAGCGTAGGATCGGATTCACCCCTCCACTTT
>14|TRBJ2-1|few|TRBV27|NA
CASTSPVRGQPQFF
TGTGCCAGCACCTCGCCGGTTCGGGGCCAGCCCCAGTTCTTC
>16|TRBJ2-1|NA|TRBV7-2|TRBD1
CASSLAPGQTRNEQFF
TGTGCCAGCAGCTTAGCTCCGGGACAGACGAGAAATGAGCAGTTCTTC
>12|TRBJ2-2|NA|TRBV18|NA
CASADVTGELFF
TGTGCCAGCGCCGATGTCACCGGGGAGCTGTTTTTT
>15|TRBJ1-6|NA|TRBV19|NA
CASSSGGRVNSPLHF
TGTGCCAGTAGTAGCGGAGGGAGGGTGAACTCACCCCTCCACTTT
>13|TRBJ1-1|once|TRBV7-3|NA
CASSSSRNTEAFF
TGTGCCAGCAGCTCCTCTCGTAACACTGAAGCTTTCTTT
>14|TRBJ1-2|NA|TRBV19|TRBD1
CASTNDRGRNGYTF
TGTGCCAGTACCAATGACAGGGGAAGGAATGGCTACACCTTC
>15|TRBJ1-1|many|TRBV7-2|TRBD1
CASSLGGQRYTEAFF
TGTGCCAGCAGCTTAGGGGGACAGAGATATACTGAAGCTTTCTTT
>14|TRBJ1-5|NA|TRBV7-2|TRBD1
CASSPGDRAQPQHF
TGTGCCAGCAGCCCAGGGGACAGGGCTCAGCCCCAGCATTTT